These 22 T cell receptor beta chains originate from one sample sequenced in a study of multiple sclerosis patients with progressive multifocal leukoencephalopathy. Method: immunoSEQ multiplex PCR; TCRdb's copy keeps in-frame clones and lacks some. The sample gives approximately 31,000 clones, about nine tenths of which show up once; about 1.5% is in the top ten. Described time point: before natalizumab initiation. Sequencing was performed on PBMCs. These receptors came from a human donor with multiple sclerosis.

The CDR3 DNA follows: TGTGCCTGGAGTGTAACCGGAGCAGGTACGCAGTATTTT. It encodes CAWSVTGAGTQYF. The rearrangement joins TRBV30 to TRBJ2-3; D call uncertain. Germline CDR1 GTSNPN, CDR2 SVGIG (reference sequence). This CDR3 comprises 13 residues. Trimming cost V 0 bases and J 8 bases, with 12 bases left between them. Combining the CDR3 with reference TRBV30 and TRBJ2-3 gives the whole variable domain SQTIHQWPATLVQPVGSPLSLECTVEGTSNPNLYWYRQAAGRGLQLLFYSVGIGQISSEVPQNLSASRPQDRQFILSSKKLLLSDSGFYLCAWSVTGAGTQYFGPGTRLTVL.

The chain uses TRBV6-1 and TRBJ1-2; D remains unclear. Germline V gives CDR1 MNHNS, CDR2 SASEGT. The CDR3 extends over 13 amino acids. The ends were cut back, 5 bases at V and 5 bases at J, with 12 bases in the middle. Here the CDR3 DNA reads TGTGCCAGCAGTCGGCCCCCGGGTTATGGCTACACCTTC. Translation gives CASSRPPGYGYTF.

V and J are TRBV6-1 and TRBJ1-2, with D perhaps matching TRBD1 (6 bases). The CDR3 extends over 13 amino acids. The germline V gene has CDR1 MNHNS and CDR2 SASEGT. Trimming left V 11 bases short and J 7 bases short, with 20 bases between. The CDR3 region has the DNA TGTGCCGGCCGGGGGCCCCTCTCTTTTGGCTACACCTTC. Translated: CAGRGPLSFGYTF.

The chain employs TRBV19 and TRBJ1-1; D ambiguous. The germline gives CDR1 LNHDA, CDR2 SQIVND (reference sequence). The CDR3 is 15 residues long. The V end lost 7 bases, the J end lost 4 bases, and 19 bases lay between the germline ends. The CDR3 nucleotides read TGTGCCAGTACCGTTCTAGTAGGTTTGGCCACTGAAGCTTTCTTT. Amino acids: CASTVLVGLATEAFF.

V usage is TRBV5-1 and J usage is TRBJ2-7; 9 bases agree with TRBD1. J gave up 5 bases and V 8 bases, and 8 bases lay outside the gene matches. The CDR3 runs to 13 residues. Germline V lookup: CDR1 SGHRS, CDR2 YFSETQ. DNA for the CDR3: TGCGCCAGGCTACAGGGGGCTGACGACGAGCAGTACTTC. It codes for CARLQGADDEQYF.

The chain joins TRBV7-6 to TRBJ2-2, with TRBD2 matching over 9 bases. The V gene's germline CDR1 is SGHVS and CDR2 FNYEAQ. This CDR3 is built from 17 residues. The trim removed 2 bases at V and 2 bases at J, leaving 6 bases unmatched. CDR3 region: CASSLTRLAANTGELFF. CDR3 coding DNA: TGTGCCAGCAGCTTAACCCGACTAGCGGCAAACACCGGGGAGCTGTTTTTT.

The chain links TRBV5-6 to TRBJ2-2; tentatively, D is TRBD2 (5 bases). Germline V gene sequence: CDR1 SGHDT, CDR2 YYEEEE. The V end lost 2 bases, the J end lost 7 bases, and 18 bases lay between the germline ends. There are 16 residues in the CDR3. DNA of the CDR3: TGTGCCAGCAGCTTACGGGCCGTCGGAGGTGGCGGGGAGCTGTTTTTT. Translated: CASSLRAVGGGGELFF.

V and J are TRBV18 and TRBJ2-5; perhaps TRBD2 as D (5 bases). This CDR3 comprises 16 residues. Germline CDR1 and CDR2: KGHSH and LQKENI. Between the trimmed V and J ends, which lost 2 bases and 5 bases, there was a span of 18 bases. The CDR3, as DNA: TGTGCCAGCTCACCAACACCGGGGTCCACGGGGGAGACCCAGTACTTC. Translating it yields CASSPTPGSTGETQYF.

The chain combines TRBV5-1 with TRBJ2-5, with D possibly called TRBD1 or TRBD2 (5 bases each). The J call may be mistaken, given a closer DNA end match to TRBJ2-7. This CDR3 has 14 amino acids. Germline-derived CDR1 and CDR2 are SGHRS and YFSETQ. The CDR3 loop reads CASSRSGTYYEQYF. Written as DNA, the CDR3 is TGCGCCAGCAGCCGAAGTGGGACCTACTACGAGCAGTACTTC.

The J gene is TRBJ1-5, the V gene TRBV28; D is unresolved. The CDR3 contains 14 residues. Germline V gene lookup returns CDR1 MDHEN and CDR2 SYDVKM. V was clipped by 6 bases and J by 2 bases, with 11 bases between them. CDR3 in amino acids: CASSRAGGNQPQHF. The DNA for the CDR3 is TGTGCCAGCAGCCGGGCCGGTGGCAATCAGCCCCAGCATTTT.

V usage is TRBV7-2 and J usage is TRBJ2-2, with 15 bases identical to TRBD2. From germline, CDR1 is SGHTA and CDR2 FQGNSA. This CDR3 has 16 residues. After removal of 5 bases from V and 9 bases from J, the junction contained 7 bases not matched to a gene. The CDR3 here is CASSPTGTSGRRELFF. The CDR3 DNA reads as TGTGCCAGCAGCCCCACCGGGACTAGCGGGAGGAGGGAGCTGTTTTTT.

The rearrangement uses TRBV5-5 and TRBJ2-7; D gene ambiguous. Germline V gene lookup returns CDR1 SGHKS and CDR2 YYEKEE (reference sequence). The CDR3 is 14 residues long. V shed 4 bases and J shed 0 bases, with 11 bases lying between them. CDR3 region: CASSLSPGSYEQYF. As DNA, the CDR3 is TGTGCCAGCAGCCTTAGTCCGGGCTCCTACGAGCAGTACTTC.

The chain has TRBV19 and TRBJ2-7; the D gene is possibly TRBD1 (6 bases). The length of the CDR3 is 12 residues. CDR1 is LNHDA and CDR2 is SQIVND in the germline V gene (reference sequence). Trimming removed 6 bases from V and 3 bases from J, with 9 bases in between. As DNA, the CDR3 is TGTGCCAGTAGGCAGGGGATCTACGAGCAGTACTTC. Translating it yields CASRQGIYEQYF.

Points on this clone: One end of the junction is discordant with germline, which a read error may explain. V and J are TRBV7-7 and TRBJ2-5, with D perhaps TRBD1 or TRBD2 (6 bases each). The germline V gene has CDR1 SSHAT and CDR2 FNYEAQ (reference sequence). This CDR3 contains 13 residues. The CDR3, as DNA: TGTGCTAGCAGCCCGAAACAGGGAGGGACCCAGTACTTC. The encoded protein is CASSPKQGGTQYF.

V usage is TRBV21-1 and J usage is TRBJ1-2; the table's D call TRBD1 went unverified against the DNA. TRBV21-1 is assigned pseudogene status. The length of the CDR3 is 16 residues. The CDR3, as DNA: TGTGCCAGCATTCGCCAAAGGGACAAAGCTACGGAGGGCTACACCTTC. Residues: CASIRQRDKATEGYTF.

In the case of this clone: Other nucleotide sequences from this sample produce the same CDR3. This chain uses TRBV9 with TRBJ1-2; D possibly corresponds to TRBD1 (5 bases). The CDR3 length is 12 residues. V lost 7 bases, J lost 7 bases, and 14 bases lay in between. The V gene's germline CDR1 is SGDLS and CDR2 YYNGEE. The CDR3 reads CASSPGGGGYTF. For the CDR3, the DNA is TGTGCCAGCTCCCCGGGGGGGGGTGGCTACACCTTC.

The chain employs TRBV7-9 and TRBJ2-1, with a tentative D call TRBD1 (7 bases). The CDR3 loop spans 15 amino acids. Germline-derived CDR1 and CDR2 are SEHNR and FQNEAQ (reference sequence). V dropped 5 bases and J dropped 1 base, with 12 bases sitting between them. For the CDR3, the DNA is TGTGCCAGCAGCCCGACAGGGACTTCCTACAATGAGCAGTTCTTC. Encoded protein: CASSPTGTSYNEQFF.

V is TRBV27 and J is TRBJ2-7; the D gene is possibly TRBD2 (5 bases). The CDR3 has 13 residues. Germline V CDR1 and CDR2: MNHEY, SMNVEV (reference sequence). Between the trimmed V and J ends, which lost 6 bases and 5 bases, there was a span of 14 bases. The CDR3 spells CASSPDWGDEQYF. DNA of the CDR3: TGTGCCAGCAGCCCGGACTGGGGAGACGAGCAGTACTTC.

The rearrangement links TRBV19 to TRBJ2-7; no clear D gene. Germline lookup yields CDR1 LNHDA and CDR2 SQIVND (reference sequence). V shed 8 bases and J shed 5 bases, with 28 bases lying between them. This CDR3 has 17 amino acids. For the CDR3, the DNA is TGTGCCAGTCCCAATGACTCCGGGCCCATTCTCACCCACGAGCAGTACTTC. Translating gives CASPNDSGPILTHEQYF.

The chain uses TRBV19 and TRBJ2-7; D is unclear. The germline V gene has CDR1 LNHDA and CDR2 SQIVND (reference sequence). This CDR3 region has 13 residues. Trimming took 8 bases from V and 2 from J, leaving 13 bases between them. This chain's CDR3 is CASGNSYPYEQYF. The CDR3 region has the DNA TGTGCCAGTGGTAACAGCTACCCCTACGAGCAGTACTTC.

The chain recombines TRBV18 with TRBJ2-1; TRBD2 matches at 7 bases. V shed 3 bases and J 8 bases; nucleotides not matched to a gene: 7. This CDR3 has 14 residues. CDR1 and CDR2 from the germline V gene are KGHSH and LQKENI. DNA for the CDR3: TGTGCCAGCTCACCCTTCCGTACTAGCGATGAGCAGTTCTTC. This codes for CASSPFRTSDEQFF. The full variable domain, with the rest looked up from reference TRBV18 and TRBJ2-1, is NAGVMQNPRHLVRRRGQEARLRCSPMKGHSHVYWYRQLPEEGLKFMVYLQKENIIDESGMPKERFSAEFPKEGPSILRIQQVVRGDSAAYFCASSPFRTSDEQFFGPGTRLTVL.

V usage is TRBV7-9 and J usage is TRBJ2-7; possibly TRBD2 for D (5 bases). CDR1 and CDR2 (germline): SEHNR, FQNEAQ (reference sequence). V was trimmed by 0 bases and J by 4 bases, leaving 7 bases between them. The CDR3 covers 13 residues. The CDR3: CASSLAGAYEQYF. The CDR3 DNA is TGTGCCAGCAGCTTAGCGGGAGCTTACGAGCAGTACTTC.